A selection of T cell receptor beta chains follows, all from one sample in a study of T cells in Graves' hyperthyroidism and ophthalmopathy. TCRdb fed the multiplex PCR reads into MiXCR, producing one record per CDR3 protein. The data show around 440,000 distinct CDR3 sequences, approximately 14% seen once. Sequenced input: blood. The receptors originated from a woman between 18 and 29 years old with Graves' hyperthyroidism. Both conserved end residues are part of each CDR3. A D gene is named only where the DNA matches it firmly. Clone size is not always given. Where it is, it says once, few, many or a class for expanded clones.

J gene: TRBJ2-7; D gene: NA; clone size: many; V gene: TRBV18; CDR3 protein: CASSPGRTRAGYEQYF; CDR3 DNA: TGTGCCAGCTCACCAGGAAGAACACGCGCGGGCTACGAGCAGTACTTC
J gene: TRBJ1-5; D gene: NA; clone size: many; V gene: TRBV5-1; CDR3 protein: CASSWTSGGNQPQHF; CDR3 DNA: TGCGCCAGCAGCTGGACCTCAGGGGGCAATCAGCCCCAGCATTTT
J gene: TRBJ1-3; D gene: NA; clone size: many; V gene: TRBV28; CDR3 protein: CASSLWSGFGNTIYF; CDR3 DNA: TGTGCCAGCAGTTTATGGTCCGGCTTTGGAAACACCATATATTTT
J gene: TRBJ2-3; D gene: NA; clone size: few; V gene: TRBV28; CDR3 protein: CARYYTQYF; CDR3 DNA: TGTGCCAGGTATTATACGCAGTATTTT
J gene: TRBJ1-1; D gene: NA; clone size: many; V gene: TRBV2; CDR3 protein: CASSERATGTEAFF; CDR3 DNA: TGTGCCAGCAGTGAAAGGGCAACGGGCACTGAAGCTTTCTTT
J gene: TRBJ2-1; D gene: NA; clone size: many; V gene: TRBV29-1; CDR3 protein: CSARGRSYNEQFF; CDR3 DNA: TGCAGCGCCAGGGGCAGGTCCTACAATGAGCAGTTCTTC
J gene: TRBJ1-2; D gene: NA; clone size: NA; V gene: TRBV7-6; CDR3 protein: CASSLVDGYGYTF; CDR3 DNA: TGTGCCAGCAGCTTAGTGGATGGCTATGGCTACACCTTC
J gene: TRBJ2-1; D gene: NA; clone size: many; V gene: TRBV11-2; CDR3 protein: CASSLGTRGANEQFF; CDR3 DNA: TGTGCCAGCAGCTTAGGGACTAGGGGGGCAAATGAGCAGTTCTTC
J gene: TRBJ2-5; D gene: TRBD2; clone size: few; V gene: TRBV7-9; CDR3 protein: CASERGGQETQYF; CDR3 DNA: TGTGCCAGCGAGCGGGGGGGCCAAGAGACCCAGTACTTC
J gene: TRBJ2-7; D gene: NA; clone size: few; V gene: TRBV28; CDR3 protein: CASSPPRGRSSYEQYF; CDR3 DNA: TGTGCCAGCAGCCCCCCGAGGGGTCGTAGCTCCTACGAGCAGTACTTC
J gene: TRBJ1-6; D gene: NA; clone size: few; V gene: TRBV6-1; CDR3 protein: CASTLGGSDSPLHF; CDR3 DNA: TGTGCCAGCACCCTCGGGGGATCGGATTCACCCCTCCACTTT
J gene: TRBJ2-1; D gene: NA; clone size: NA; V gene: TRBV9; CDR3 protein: CASSVDAPDSYLYNEQFF; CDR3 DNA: TGTGCCAGCAGCGTAGACGCTCCCGACAGTTATTTGTACAATGAGCAGTTCTTC
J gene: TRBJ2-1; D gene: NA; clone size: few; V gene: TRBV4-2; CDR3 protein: CASSQGGGGSEQFF; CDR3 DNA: TGTGCCAGCAGCCAAGGAGGAGGCGGAAGTGAGCAGTTCTTC
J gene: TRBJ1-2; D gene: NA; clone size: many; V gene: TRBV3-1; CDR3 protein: CASSQGLASYGYTF; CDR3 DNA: TGTGCCAGCAGCCAAGGTCTAGCTAGCTATGGCTACACCTTC
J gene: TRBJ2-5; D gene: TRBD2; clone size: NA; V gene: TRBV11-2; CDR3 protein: CASKGLAGEETQYF; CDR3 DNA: TGTGCCAGTAAGGGACTAGCGGGGGAAGAGACCCAGTACTTC
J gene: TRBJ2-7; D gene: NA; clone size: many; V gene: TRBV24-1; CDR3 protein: CATSDSWGPTYEQYF; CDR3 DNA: TGTGCCACCAGTGACTCTTGGGGGCCCACCTACGAGCAGTACTTC
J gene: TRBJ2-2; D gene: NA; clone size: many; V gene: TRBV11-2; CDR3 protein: CASSPAANTGELFF; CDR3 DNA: TGTGCCAGCAGCCCCGCGGCCAACACCGGGGAGCTGTTTTTT
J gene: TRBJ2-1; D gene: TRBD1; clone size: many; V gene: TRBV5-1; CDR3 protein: CASSRGDRVSYNEQFF; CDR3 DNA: TGCGCCAGCAGCCGTGGTGACAGGGTCAGCTACAATGAGCAGTTCTTC
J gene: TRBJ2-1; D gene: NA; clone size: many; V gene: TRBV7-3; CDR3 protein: CASKGGGSFSEQFF; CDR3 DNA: TGTGCCAGTAAGGGGGGCGGGAGTTTTAGTGAGCAGTTCTTC
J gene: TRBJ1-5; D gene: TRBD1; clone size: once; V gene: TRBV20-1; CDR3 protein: CSASFEEEDRGRGNQPQHF; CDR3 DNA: TGCAGTGCTAGTTTCGAAGAGGAGGATAGGGGGCGAGGCAATCAGCCCCAGCATTTT
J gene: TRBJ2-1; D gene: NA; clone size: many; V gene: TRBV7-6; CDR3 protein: CASSLGGLGLEQFF; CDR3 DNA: TGTGCCAGCAGCTTAGGGGGATTGGGCTTGGAGCAGTTCTTC
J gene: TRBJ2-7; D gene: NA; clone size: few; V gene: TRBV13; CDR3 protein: CASSWIQGLQRGEQYF; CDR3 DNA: TGTGCCAGCAGCTGGATCCAGGGGCTTCAGAGGGGGGAGCAGTACTTC
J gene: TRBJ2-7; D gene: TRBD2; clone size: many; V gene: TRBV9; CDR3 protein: CASSAGLAGNEQYF; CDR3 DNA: TGTGCCAGCAGCGCAGGACTAGCGGGGAACGAGCAGTACTTC
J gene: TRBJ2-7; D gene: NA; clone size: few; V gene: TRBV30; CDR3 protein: CAWSRQTFYEQYF; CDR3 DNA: TGTGCCTGGAGCCGACAGACTTTCTACGAGCAGTACTTC
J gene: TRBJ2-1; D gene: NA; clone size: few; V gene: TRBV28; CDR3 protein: CASPPPGFTNEQFF; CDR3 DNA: TGTGCCAGCCCCCCCCCAGGCTTTACTAATGAGCAGTTCTTC
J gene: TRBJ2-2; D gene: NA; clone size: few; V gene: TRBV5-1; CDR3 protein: CASNSWAGELFF; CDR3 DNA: TGCGCCAGCAACTCCTGGGCCGGGGAGCTGTTTTTT
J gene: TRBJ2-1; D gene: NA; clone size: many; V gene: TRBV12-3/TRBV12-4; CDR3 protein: CASSSGLDNEQFF; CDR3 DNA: TGTGCCAGCAGCTCGGGGTTGGACAATGAGCAGTTCTTC
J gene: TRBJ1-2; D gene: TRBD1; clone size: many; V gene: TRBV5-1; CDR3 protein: CASSGTGNVYGYTF; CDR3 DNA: TGCGCCAGCAGCGGGACAGGGAACGTGTATGGCTACACCTTC
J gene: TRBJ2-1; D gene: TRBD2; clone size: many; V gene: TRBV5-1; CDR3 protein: CASTPLPGLGNNEQFF; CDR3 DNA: TGCGCCAGCACCCCCCTCCCGGGACTAGGGAACAATGAGCAGTTCTTC
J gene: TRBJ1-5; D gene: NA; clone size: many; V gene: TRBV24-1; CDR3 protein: CATSNGLFNQPQHF; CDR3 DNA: TGTGCCACCAGTAACGGTCTATTCAATCAGCCCCAGCATTTT
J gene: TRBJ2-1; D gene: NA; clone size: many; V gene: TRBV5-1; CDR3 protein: CASSLGPGLDYNEQFF; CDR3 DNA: TGCGCCAGCAGCCTTGGTCCGGGACTTGACTACAATGAGCAGTTCTTC